These 32 T cell receptor beta chains came from one sample sequenced in a study of blood T cell repertoires in COVID-19. This table comes from immunoSEQ multiplex PCR, and its TCRdb copy is limited to in-frame clones, with some not included. The data show 63,000 or so clones, nearly 90% seen once. The sequencing input was peripheral blood. Source of these receptors: a man in his sixties with acute or convalescent COVID-19.

The V call is TRBV3-1 (or the pseudogene TRBV3-2), the J call TRBJ1-1; D perhaps matches TRBD1 (5 bases). Trimming left V 6 bases short and J 4 bases short, with 12 bases between. Germline V gene sequence: CDR1 LGHDT, CDR2 YNNKEL (reference sequence). The CDR3 consists of 13 residues. The CDR3 spells CASRLRGGTEAFF. As DNA, the CDR3 is TGTGCCAGCAGGCTTCGGGGGGGCACTGAAGCTTTCTTT.

This clone was observed once. In the same sample, other DNA sequences code for this CDR3. The chain combines TRBV11-2 with TRBJ1-4; D gene ambiguous. Trimming removed 1 base at V and 8 bases at J, with 5 bases between. CDR3 size: 12 residues. Germline CDR1 and CDR2: SGHAT and FQNNGV. Here the CDR3 DNA reads TGTGCCAGCAGCTTAGTTAGCGAAAAACTGTTTTTT. Translation: CASSLVSEKLFF.

This chain joins TRBV9 and TRBJ1-3; D remains unclear. The ends were cut back, 0 bases at V and 1 base at J, with 14 bases in the middle. Germline CDR1 SGDLS, CDR2 YYNGEE. The CDR3 is 17 amino acids. As DNA, the CDR3 is TGTGCCAGCAGCGTAGAAGGGAGGGTTTCATCTGGAAACACCATATATTTT. It encodes CASSVEGRVSSGNTIYF. The full variable domain, rest sourced from reference TRBV9 and TRBJ1-3, is DSGVTQTPKHLITATGQRVTLRCSPRSGDLSVYWYQQSLDQGLQFLIQYYNGEERAKGNILERFSAQQFPDLHSELNLSSLELGDSALYFCASSVEGRVSSGNTIYFGEGSWLTVV.

In regard to this clone: Other DNA sequences of this sample code for an identical CDR3. This chain joins TRBV5-1 and TRBJ2-5, with 7 bases identical to TRBD2. The V segment lost 0 bases and the J segment 5 bases; nucleotides outside the gene matches: 4. The length of the CDR3 is 14 residues. The germline V gene encodes CDR1 SGHRS and CDR2 YFSETQ. CDR3 protein: CASSLVQGGETQYF. The CDR3 nucleotides read TGCGCCAGCAGCTTGGTGCAGGGAGGGGAGACCCAGTACTTC.

The V call is TRBV19, the J call TRBJ1-1; D not certain. The CDR3 contains 16 residues. The germline V gene encodes CDR1 LNHDA and CDR2 SQIVND (reference sequence). The V end was cut by 0 bases, the J end by 2 bases, with 13 bases between. The CDR3 DNA reads TGTGCCAGTAGTATAGATCGGGAAAGGACTAACACTGAAGCTTTCTTT. Its protein is CASSIDRERTNTEAFF.

V usage is TRBV4-1 and J usage is TRBJ2-4, with 10 bases aligning to TRBD2. Germline trimming cut 2 bases from V and 1 base from J; bases unmatched to any gene: 2. CDR3 size: 16 residues. Germline V gene lookup returns CDR1 MGHRA and CDR2 YSYEKL. Here the CDR3 reads CASSQPLAGAKNIQYF. Written as DNA, the CDR3 is TGCGCCAGCAGCCAACCACTAGCGGGGGCCAAAAACATTCAGTACTTC.

This chain uses TRBV6-5 with TRBJ1-2, with a weak D call TRBD1 (6 bases). CDR3 length: 16 amino acids. V dropped 0 bases and J dropped 5 bases, with 16 bases sitting between them. Germline CDR1 is MNHEY and CDR2 is SVGAGI. The CDR3 region has the DNA TGTGCCAGCAGTTACTCGCAACAGCGGGGGGCATATGGCTACACCTTC. The encoded protein is CASSYSQQRGAYGYTF.

The chain is built from TRBV27 and TRBJ2-7; maybe TRBD1 (7 bases). The germline CDR1 and CDR2 sequences are MNHEY and SMNVEV (reference sequence). The CDR3 has 14 amino acids. Trimming removed 6 bases at V and 5 bases at J, with 17 bases between. The CDR3 DNA reads TGTGCCAGCAGAATGACAGGGACTGCGCACGAGCAGTACTTC. Amino acids: CASRMTGTAHEQYF.

This chain joins TRBV6-6 and TRBJ1-2; D gene uncertain. The CDR3 consists of 14 residues. Germline CDR1 is MNHNY and CDR2 is SVGAGI (reference sequence). The V and J ends lost 2 bases and 0 bases respectively, with 7 bases between them. CDR3 protein: CASSYALANYGYTF. CDR3 DNA: TGTGCCAGCAGTTACGCACTAGCTAACTATGGCTACACCTTC.

The chain employs TRBV7-3 and TRBJ2-7; 7 bases line up with TRBD2. The V and J ends lost 5 bases and 0 bases, in that order; junction bases with no gene match: 10. The germline gives CDR1 SGHTA, CDR2 FQGTGA. CDR3 length: 16 amino acids. The CDR3 sequence is CASSLTGGPDSYEQYF. As DNA, the CDR3 is TGTGCCAGCAGCCTGACGGGGGGACCCGACTCCTACGAGCAGTACTTC.

V gene TRBV10-2 combines with J gene TRBJ1-1; D not certain. Germline V lookup: CDR1 WSHSY, CDR2 SAAADI. V lost 3 bases to trimming and J lost 4 bases, with 12 bases between them. This CDR3 comprises 14 residues. The CDR3 region has the DNA TGCGCCAGCAGTGACTTGGGCGGGCGCACTGAAGCTTTCTTT. This sequence encodes CASSDLGGRTEAFF.

This clone has only a few counts. The CDR3: CASSIDRLGYEQYF. CDR3 sequence (DNA): TGTGCCAGTAGTATTGACAGGCTCGGCTACGAGCAGTACTTC. This chain links TRBV19 with TRBJ2-7; D perhaps matches TRBD1 (6 bases). This CDR3 comprises 14 residues. Trimming removed 3 bases from V and 3 bases from J, with 12 bases in between. Germline loops: CDR1 LNHDA, CDR2 SQIVND (reference sequence). The whole variable domain, filled in from reference TRBV19 and TRBJ2-7, reads DGGITQSPKYLFRKEGQNVTLSCEQNLNHDAMYWYRQDPGQGLRLIYYSQIVNDFQKGDIAEGYSVSREKKESFPLTVTSAQKNPTAFYLCASSIDRLGYEQYFGPGTRLTVT.

The chain combines TRBV4-1 with TRBJ1-2; D is unresolved. V was shortened by 3 bases and J by 7 bases, with 12 bases between the two germline ends. Germline values: CDR1 MGHRA, CDR2 YSYEKL. The CDR3 is made up of 13 amino acids. The CDR3 DNA reads TGCGCCAGCAGCCAGGGAGGTAGTCGTGGCTACACCTTC. Amino acids: CASSQGGSRGYTF.

There are a few counts of this clone. V usage is TRBV19 and J usage is TRBJ1-6; the match to TRBD1 covers 8 bases. The ends lost 8 bases at V and 0 bases at J; junction bases unmatched: 12. This CDR3 spans 18 amino acids. Germline-derived CDR1 and CDR2 are LNHDA and SQIVND (reference sequence). CDR3 sequence reads: CASARRQGSSSYNSPLHF. The CDR3, as DNA: TGTGCCAGTGCCCGCAGACAGGGGTCGAGCTCCTATAATTCACCCCTCCACTTT. The full variable domain, its missing parts supplied by reference TRBV19 and TRBJ1-6, is DGGITQSPKYLFRKEGQNVTLSCEQNLNHDAMYWYRQDPGQGLRLIYYSQIVNDFQKGDIAEGYSVSREKKESFPLTVTSAQKNPTAFYLCASARRQGSSSYNSPLHFGNGTRLTVT.

The chain recombines TRBV6-1 with TRBJ2-5; 8 bases are shared with TRBD1. After removal of 2 bases from V and 4 bases from J, the junction contained 3 bases not matched to a gene. This CDR3 has 14 amino acids. CDR1 MNHNS and CDR2 SASEGT come from the germline V gene. The CDR3 sequence: CASSEQGARETQYF. The CDR3 nucleotides read TGTGCCAGCAGTGAACAGGGGGCGCGAGAGACCCAGTACTTC.

V and J are TRBV7-9 and TRBJ2-7, with D perhaps matching TRBD1 (6 bases). V was trimmed by 4 bases and J by 6 bases, leaving 10 bases between them. From germline, CDR1 is SEHNR and CDR2 FQNEAQ (reference sequence). The CDR3 sequence is 12 residues long. DNA of the CDR3: TGTGCCAGCAGCTCTAAACAGGGCGAGCAGTACTTC. Encoded protein: CASSSKQGEQYF.

The chain links TRBV29-1 to TRBJ1-3; 7 bases agree with TRBD1. Trimming took 7 bases from V and 0 from J; bases not matched to a gene: 3. Germline V gives CDR1 SQVTM, CDR2 ANQGSEA. CDR3 length equals 13 residues. CDR3 region: CSGQGSSGNTIYF. CDR3 in DNA: TGCAGCGGACAGGGATCCTCTGGAAACACCATATATTTT.

This chain connects TRBV5-1 to TRBJ1-2; 7 bases agree with TRBD1. CDR1 and CDR2 (germline): SGHRS, YFSETQ. This CDR3 has 16 amino acids. The ends lost 0 bases at V and 2 bases at J; junction bases unmatched: 7. This chain's CDR3 is CASSLAGMTGNYGYTF. The CDR3 bases are TGCGCCAGCAGCTTGGCAGGCATGACAGGGAACTATGGCTACACCTTC.

The chain employs TRBV6-6 and TRBJ2-3; 10 nucleotides align to TRBD2. Germline V gives CDR1 MNHNY, CDR2 SVGAGI (reference sequence). The CDR3 is 15 residues long. The junction had 7 bases not matched to a gene; V was cut back by 6 bases and J by 4 bases. CDR3 nucleotide sequence: TGTGCCAGCAGACAAGCGGGGGGGAGGGCAGATACGCAGTATTTT. Protein: CASRQAGGRADTQYF.

The gene calls are TRBV7-8 and TRBJ2-2; D is ambiguous. Looked up from germline, CDR1 is SGHVS and CDR2 is FQNEAQ. V was shortened by 8 bases and J by 1 base, with 2 bases between the two germline ends. The CDR3 runs 11 residues. CDR3 in DNA: TGTGCCAGCCTGAACACCGGGGAGCTGTTTTTT. This translates into CASLNTGELFF.

The chain joins TRBV5-1 to TRBJ1-1; 7 bases align to TRBD1. This CDR3 spans 15 amino acids. J gave up 4 bases and V 1 base, and 7 bases lay outside the gene matches. Germline V gene lookup returns CDR1 SGHRS and CDR2 YFSETQ. The CDR3 sequence: CASSLSTGTVTEAFF. The CDR3 DNA reads as TGCGCCAGCAGCTTGTCGACAGGGACGGTCACTGAAGCTTTCTTT.

The chain recombines TRBV6-5 with TRBJ1-5, with 8 nucleotides matching TRBD1. V shed 6 bases, J shed 7 bases, and the junction held 5 bases outside the gene matches. The CDR3 contains 13 residues. Germline values: CDR1 MNHEY, CDR2 SVGAGI. CDR3 loop: CASRGTGGQPQHF. The CDR3 region has the DNA TGTGCCAGCAGGGGGACAGGAGGACAGCCCCAGCATTTT.

The chain employs TRBV5-4 and TRBJ2-7; 9 nucleotides match TRBD2. CDR1 SGHNT and CDR2 YYREEE come from the germline V gene (reference sequence). The CDR3 length is 15 residues. The V and J ends lost 2 bases and 3 bases, in that order; junction bases with no gene match: 6. The CDR3 reads CASSFQRGASYEQYF. CDR3 DNA sequence: TGTGCCAGCAGCTTCCAGCGGGGGGCGAGCTACGAGCAGTACTTC.

This chain uses TRBV27 with TRBJ1-2, with D possibly TRBD1 on 5 matching bases. This CDR3 spans 17 amino acids. Per the germline V gene, CDR1 is MNHEY and CDR2 is SMNVEV (reference sequence). V was cut by 2 bases and J by 4 bases, with 20 bases left in between. The DNA of the CDR3 is TGTGCCAGCAGTTTAACCTACAACCAGGGAGGTATCTATGGCTACACCTTC. This translates into CASSLTYNQGGIYGYTF.

The V call is TRBV19, the J call TRBJ2-1; D possibly corresponds to TRBD2 (6 bases). The CDR3 has 13 amino acids. Looked up from germline, CDR1 is LNHDA and CDR2 is SQIVND (reference sequence). V shed 11 bases and J shed 7 bases, with 18 bases lying between them. CDR3 protein: CAFRDSLTNEQFF. Here the CDR3 DNA reads TGTGCCTTTCGGGACTCCTTGACGAATGAGCAGTTCTTC.

The genes are TRBV11-2 and TRBJ2-2, with TRBD1 matching 7 bases. The V gene's germline CDR1 is SGHAT and CDR2 FQNNGV. The CDR3 is made up of 14 amino acids. V gave up 6 bases and J gave up 6 bases; unmatched junction bases: 7. In DNA form, the CDR3 reads TGTGCCAGCAGACGGCCCGGGACAGCCGGGGAGCTGTTTTTT. Its protein product is CASRRPGTAGELFF.

The chain combines TRBV11-3 with TRBJ2-1, with a weak D call TRBD2 (5 bases). V was cut by 8 bases and J by 4 bases, with 18 bases left in between. The CDR3 length is 15 residues. CDR1 SGHNT and CDR2 YENEEA come from the germline V gene. CDR3 amino acids: CASGEGRGSYNEQFF. CDR3 bases: TGTGCCAGCGGGGAAGGGAGAGGATCTTACAATGAGCAGTTCTTC.

In its sample, this clone was seen a few times. The gene calls are TRBV29-1 and TRBJ2-1; 11 bases map to TRBD1. This CDR3 has 14 residues. Trimming cost V 7 bases and J 6 bases; bases outside gene matches: 8. The V gene's germline CDR1 is SQVTM and CDR2 ANQGSEA. The DNA for the CDR3 is TGCAGCGGAAATCCGGGACAGGGGGGCAATGAGCAGTTCTTC. Its translation is CSGNPGQGGNEQFF.

V is TRBV5-6 and J is TRBJ1-4; 9 bases map to TRBD1. The CDR3 is 16 residues long. The J segment lost 8 bases and the V segment lost 4 bases, leaving 12 bases of the junction unmatched. Germline V gene lookup returns CDR1 SGHDT and CDR2 YYEEEE. CDR3 DNA sequence: TGTGCCAGCAGCGCTGATCGGGACAGGGCTTACGAAAAACTGTTTTTT. The encoded protein is CASSADRDRAYEKLFF.

This sequence joins TRBV10-3 and TRBJ2-2; TRBD2 agrees at 10 bases. Germline-derived CDR1 and CDR2 are ENHRY and SYGVKD. This CDR3 comprises 15 residues. Trimming took 6 bases from V and 4 from J; bases not matched to a gene: 5. The CDR3 DNA is TGTGCCATCAGGTGGACTAGCGGAAGCACCGGGGAGCTGTTTTTT. It is translated as CAIRWTSGSTGELFF.

Notes on this clone: A read error may account for a junction end that differs from germline. The gene calls are TRBV4-1 and TRBJ1-6, with D unresolved. Germline V gene data show CDR1 as MGHRA and CDR2 as YSYEKL. The CDR3 contains 14 residues. For the CDR3, the DNA is TGCGCCAGCAGTCAAGGTGCGGATAATTCACCCCTCCACTTT. This encodes CASSQGADNSPLHF.

This chain connects TRBV5-6 to TRBJ1-2; D unresolved. V was pared by 3 bases and J by 4 bases, with 16 bases between. CDR3 size: 15 residues. Per germline, CDR1 SGHDT and CDR2 YYEEEE. The CDR3 coding sequence is TGTGCCAGCAGCTCGTTTGTCAGGATCGGCTATGGCTACACCTTC. Its translation: CASSSFVRIGYGYTF.